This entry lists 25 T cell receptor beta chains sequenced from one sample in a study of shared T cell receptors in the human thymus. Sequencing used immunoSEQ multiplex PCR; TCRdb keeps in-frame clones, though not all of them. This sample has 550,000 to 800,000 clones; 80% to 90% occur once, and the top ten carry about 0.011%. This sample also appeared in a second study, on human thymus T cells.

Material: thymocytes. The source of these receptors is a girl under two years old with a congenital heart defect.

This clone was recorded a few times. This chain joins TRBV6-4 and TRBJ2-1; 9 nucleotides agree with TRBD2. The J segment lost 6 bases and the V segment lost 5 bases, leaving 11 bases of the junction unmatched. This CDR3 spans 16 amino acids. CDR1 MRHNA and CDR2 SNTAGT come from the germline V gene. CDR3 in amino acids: CASSPVHIAGVNEQFF. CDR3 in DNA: TGTGCCAGCAGTCCCGTACATATAGCGGGGGTCAATGAGCAGTTCTTC.

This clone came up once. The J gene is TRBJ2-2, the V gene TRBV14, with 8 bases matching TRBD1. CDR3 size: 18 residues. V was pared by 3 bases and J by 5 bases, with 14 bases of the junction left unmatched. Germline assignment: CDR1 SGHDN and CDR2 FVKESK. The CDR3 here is CASSQGQESPRITGELFF. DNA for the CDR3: TGTGCCAGCAGCCAGGGACAGGAGAGTCCGCGAATAACCGGGGAGCTGTTTTTT.

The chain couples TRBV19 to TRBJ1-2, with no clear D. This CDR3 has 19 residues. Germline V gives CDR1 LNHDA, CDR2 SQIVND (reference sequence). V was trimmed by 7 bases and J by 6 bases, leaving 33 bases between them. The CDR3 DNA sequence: TGTGCCAGTACACGGCCTAGTCCAAAGCCCTCAACACTCCCTGATGGCTACACCTTC. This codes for CASTRPSPKPSTLPDGYTF.

The CDR3 sequence is CASSGDNRENTEAFF. As DNA, the CDR3 is TGCGCCAGCAGCGGCGATAACAGGGAGAACACTGAAGCTTTCTTT. This chain joins TRBV4-1 and TRBJ1-1, with D perhaps matching TRBD1 (6 bases). CDR3 length: 15 residues. Trimming cost V 5 bases and J 1 base, with 14 bases left between them. Per germline, CDR1 MGHRA and CDR2 YSYEKL.

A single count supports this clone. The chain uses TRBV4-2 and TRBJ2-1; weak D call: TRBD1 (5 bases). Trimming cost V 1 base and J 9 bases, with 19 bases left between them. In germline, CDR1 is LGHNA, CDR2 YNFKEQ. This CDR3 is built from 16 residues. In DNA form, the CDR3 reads TGTGCCAGCAGCCAAGCCCTGGAAGACAGCCCTACTGAGCAGTTCTTC. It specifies CASSQALEDSPTEQFF.

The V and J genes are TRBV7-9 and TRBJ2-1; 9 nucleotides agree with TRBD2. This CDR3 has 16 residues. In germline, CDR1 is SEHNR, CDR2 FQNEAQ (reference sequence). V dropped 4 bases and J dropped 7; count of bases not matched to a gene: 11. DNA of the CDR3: TGTGCCAGCAGCTGGGGAGGTAGCGGGGGTGAAAATGAGCAGTTCTTC. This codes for CASSWGGSGGENEQFF.

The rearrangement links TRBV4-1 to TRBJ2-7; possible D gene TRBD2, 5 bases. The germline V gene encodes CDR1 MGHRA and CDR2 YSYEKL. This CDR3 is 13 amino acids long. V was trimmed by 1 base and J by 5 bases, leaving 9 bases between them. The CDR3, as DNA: TGCGCCAGCAGCCAAGTCGGGGTCAACGAGCAGTACTTC. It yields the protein CASSQVGVNEQYF.

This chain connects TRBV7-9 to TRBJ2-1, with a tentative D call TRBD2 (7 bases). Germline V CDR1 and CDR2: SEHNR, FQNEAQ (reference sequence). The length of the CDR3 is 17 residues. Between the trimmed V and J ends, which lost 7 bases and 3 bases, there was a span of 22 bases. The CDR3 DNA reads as TGTGCCAGCACCCCCCCAAGGGGGGGGAGTAACTACAATGAGCAGTTCTTC. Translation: CASTPPRGGSNYNEQFF. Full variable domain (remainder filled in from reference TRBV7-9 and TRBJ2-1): DTGVSQNPRHKITKRGQNVTFRCDPISEHNRLYWYRQTLGQGPEFLTYFQNEAQLEKSRLLSDRFSAERPKGSFSTLEIQRTEQGDSAMYLCASTPPRGGSNYNEQFFGPGTRLTVL.

The CDR3 DNA sequence: TGTGCCAGCGGTTCCGGGACTACAGGGACCGGGGAGCTGTTTTTT. Its translation: CASGSGTTGTGELFF. The rearrangement uses TRBV6-4 and TRBJ2-2; perhaps TRBD2 as D (7 bases). The V end was cut by 8 bases, the J end by 5 bases, with 18 bases between. Looked up from germline, CDR1 is MRHNA and CDR2 is SNTAGT. This CDR3 has 15 amino acids.

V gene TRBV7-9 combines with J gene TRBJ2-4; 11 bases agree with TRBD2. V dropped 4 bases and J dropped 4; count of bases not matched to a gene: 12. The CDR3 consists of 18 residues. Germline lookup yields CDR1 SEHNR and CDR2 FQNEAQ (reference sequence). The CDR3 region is CASSSREKLAGAKNIQYF. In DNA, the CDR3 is TGTGCCAGCAGCTCACGAGAAAAACTAGCGGGGGCGAAAAACATTCAGTACTTC.

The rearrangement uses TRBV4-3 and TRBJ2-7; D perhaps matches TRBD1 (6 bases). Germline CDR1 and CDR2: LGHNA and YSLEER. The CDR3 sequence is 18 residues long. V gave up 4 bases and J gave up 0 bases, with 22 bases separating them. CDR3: CASSPSWFSGQSSYEQYF. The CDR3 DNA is TGCGCCAGCAGCCCAAGCTGGTTCTCCGGACAGAGCTCCTACGAGCAGTACTTC.

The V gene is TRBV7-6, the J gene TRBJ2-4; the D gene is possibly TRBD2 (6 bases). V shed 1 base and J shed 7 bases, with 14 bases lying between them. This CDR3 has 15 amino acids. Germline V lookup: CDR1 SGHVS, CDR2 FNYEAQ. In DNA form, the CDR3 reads TGTGCCAGCAGCTTAGGTTCCCTTGGGGGGAACATTCAGTACTTC. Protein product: CASSLGSLGGNIQYF.

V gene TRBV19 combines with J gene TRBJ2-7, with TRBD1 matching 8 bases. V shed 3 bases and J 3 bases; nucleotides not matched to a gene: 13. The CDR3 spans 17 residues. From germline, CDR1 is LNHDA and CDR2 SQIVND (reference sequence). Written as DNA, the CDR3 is TGTGCCAGTAGTATGGGAGGCCGGGACAGGCAGTACTACGAGCAGTACTTC. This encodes CASSMGGRDRQYYEQYF. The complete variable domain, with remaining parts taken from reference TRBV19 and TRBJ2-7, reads DGGITQSPKYLFRKEGQNVTLSCEQNLNHDAMYWYRQDPGQGLRLIYYSQIVNDFQKGDIAEGYSVSREKKESFPLTVTSAQKNPTAFYLCASSMGGRDRQYYEQYFGPGTRLTVT.

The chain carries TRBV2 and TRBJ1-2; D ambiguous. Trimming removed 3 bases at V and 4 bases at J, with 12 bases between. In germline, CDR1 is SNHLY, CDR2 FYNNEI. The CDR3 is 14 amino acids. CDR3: CASSDSRRVYGYTF. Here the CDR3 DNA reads TGTGCCAGCAGTGATAGTAGGCGGGTCTATGGCTACACCTTC.

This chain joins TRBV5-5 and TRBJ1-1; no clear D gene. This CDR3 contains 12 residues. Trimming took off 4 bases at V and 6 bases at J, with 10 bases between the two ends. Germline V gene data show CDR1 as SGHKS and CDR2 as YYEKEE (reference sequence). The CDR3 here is CASSGGTSEAFF. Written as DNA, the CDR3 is TGTGCCAGCAGCGGAGGAACCTCTGAAGCTTTCTTT.

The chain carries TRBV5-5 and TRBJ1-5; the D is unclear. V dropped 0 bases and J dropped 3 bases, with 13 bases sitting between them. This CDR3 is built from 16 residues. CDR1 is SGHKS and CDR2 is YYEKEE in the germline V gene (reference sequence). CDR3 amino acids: CASSLGHREDNQPQHF. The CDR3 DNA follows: TGTGCCAGCAGCTTGGGTCATCGGGAGGACAATCAGCCCCAGCATTTT.

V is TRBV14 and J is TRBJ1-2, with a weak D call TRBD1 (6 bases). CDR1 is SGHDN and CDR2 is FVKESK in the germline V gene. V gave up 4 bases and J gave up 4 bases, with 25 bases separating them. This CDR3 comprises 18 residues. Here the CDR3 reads CASSPKKGRDTSSYGYTF. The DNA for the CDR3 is TGTGCCAGCAGCCCCAAAAAAGGCCGGGACACCAGCTCCTATGGCTACACCTTC.

Here the CDR3 reads CASSAGGGEAFF. The CDR3 DNA follows: TGTGCCAGCAGTGCAGGGGGCGGGGAAGCTTTCTTT. This sequence joins TRBV2 and TRBJ1-1; 8 bases align to TRBD1. The V segment lost 4 bases and the J segment 8 bases; nucleotides outside the gene matches: 3. CDR3 length: 12 amino acids. CDR1 is SNHLY and CDR2 is FYNNEI in the germline V gene.

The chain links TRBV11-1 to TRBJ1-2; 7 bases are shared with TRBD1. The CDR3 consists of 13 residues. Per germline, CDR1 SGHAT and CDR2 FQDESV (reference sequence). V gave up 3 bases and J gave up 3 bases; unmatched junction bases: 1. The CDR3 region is CASSFGTDYGYTF. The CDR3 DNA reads TGTGCCAGCAGCTTCGGGACAGACTATGGCTACACCTTC.

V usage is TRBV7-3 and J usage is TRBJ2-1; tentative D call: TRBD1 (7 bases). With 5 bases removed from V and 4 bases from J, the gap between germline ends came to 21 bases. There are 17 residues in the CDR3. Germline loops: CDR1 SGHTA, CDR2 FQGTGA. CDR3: CASSNNRGGSGYNEQFF. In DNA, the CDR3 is TGTGCCAGCAGCAACAACAGGGGAGGTAGCGGATACAATGAGCAGTTCTTC.

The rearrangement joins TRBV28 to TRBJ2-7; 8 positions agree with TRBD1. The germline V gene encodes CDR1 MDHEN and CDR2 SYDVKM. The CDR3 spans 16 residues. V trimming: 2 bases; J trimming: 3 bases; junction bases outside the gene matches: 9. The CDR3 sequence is CASSLKDREDCYEQYF. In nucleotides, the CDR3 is TGTGCCAGCAGTTTAAAGGACAGGGAGGATTGCTACGAGCAGTACTTC. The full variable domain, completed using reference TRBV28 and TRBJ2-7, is DVKVTQSSRYLVKRTGEKVFLECVQDMDHENMFWYRQDPGLGLRLIYFSYDVKMKEKGDIPEGYSVSREKKERFSLILESASTNQTSMYLCASSLKDREDCYEQYFGPGTRLTVT.

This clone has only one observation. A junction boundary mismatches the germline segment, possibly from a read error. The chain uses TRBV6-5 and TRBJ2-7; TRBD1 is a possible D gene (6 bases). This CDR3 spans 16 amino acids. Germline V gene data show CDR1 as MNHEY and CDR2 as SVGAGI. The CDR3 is CASSYSTGPNSYEQYF. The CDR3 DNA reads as TGTGCCAGCAGCTACTCCACAGGGCCCAATTCCTACGAGCAGTACTTC.

CDR3 residues: CSAIRGCGYTF. The CDR3 DNA reads as TGCAGTGCTATCAGGGGTTGTGGCTACACCTTC. The chain links TRBV20-1 to TRBJ1-2; tentative D call: TRBD1 (6 bases). The V gene's germline CDR1 is DFQATT and CDR2 SNEGSKA (reference sequence). With 4 bases removed from V and 7 bases from J, the gap between germline ends came to 10 bases. CDR3 length equals 11 residues.

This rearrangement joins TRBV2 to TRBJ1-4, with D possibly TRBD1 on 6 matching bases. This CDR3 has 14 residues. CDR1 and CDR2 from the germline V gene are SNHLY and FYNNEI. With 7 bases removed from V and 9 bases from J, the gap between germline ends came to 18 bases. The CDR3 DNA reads TGTGCCAGCATGCGGGTACAGGGAAGGAAAAAACTGTTTTTT. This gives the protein CASMRVQGRKKLFF.

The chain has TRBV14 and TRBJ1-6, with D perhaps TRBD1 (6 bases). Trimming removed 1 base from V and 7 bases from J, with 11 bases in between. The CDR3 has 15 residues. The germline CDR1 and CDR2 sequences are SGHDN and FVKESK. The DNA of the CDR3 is TGTGCCAGCAGCCAAGTCAGGGGTAGCAATTCACCCCTCCACTTT. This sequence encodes CASSQVRGSNSPLHF.